Below, 16 T cell receptor beta chains from the same sample are listed, as sequenced in a study of T cells expressing NK-cell markers. After re-calling the 5' RACE reads, TCRdb lists one entry per CDR3 protein, DNA absent. The sample yields about 400,000 distinct CDR3 sequences, of which the top ten take up 9.5% to 12%. Sample: blood T cells: a sorted CD56 or NKG2C T cell subset, CD4+ or CD8+ T cells, or bulk PBMC T cells (not recorded which). The receptors shown here come from a woman aged 45-60 years in good health.

The chain has TRBV6-1 and TRBJ2-1; the TRBD2 assignment by TCRdb is unverifiable without DNA. Germline V CDR1 and CDR2: MNHNS, SASEGT. This CDR3 has 13 amino acids. CDR3 sequence: CASGLREGNEQFF.

V usage is TRBV3-1 and J usage is TRBJ2-3. Germline values: CDR1 LGHDT, CDR2 YNNKEL (reference sequence). The CDR3 is 15 amino acids. CDR3 sequence reads: CASSQAVTFTDTQYF.

The rearrangement links TRBV10-2 to TRBJ2-4; as DNA is missing, the TRBD1 call by TCRdb cannot be tested. Per germline, CDR1 WSHSY and CDR2 SAAADI. The CDR3 extends over 15 amino acids. The CDR3: CASSESWGPKNIQYF.

This sequence joins TRBV11-2 and TRBJ2-1. The CDR3 has 14 residues. The germline V gene encodes CDR1 SGHAT and CDR2 FQNNGV. CDR3 in amino acids: CASMTYVSYNEQFF. Full variable domain (outside the CDR3, taken from reference TRBV11-2 and TRBJ2-1): EAGVAQSPRYKIIEKRQSVAFWCNPISGHATLYWYQQILGQGPKLLIQFQNNGVVDDSQLPKDRFSAERLKGVDSTLKIQPAKLEDSAVYLCASMTYVSYNEQFFGPGTRLTVL.

V and J are TRBV29-1 and TRBJ2-5. This CDR3 contains 13 residues. CDR1 is SQVTM, CDR2 ANQGSEA, per germline. CDR3 in amino acids: CSVEGQGEETQYF.

This sequence joins TRBV20-1 and TRBJ2-5. Germline V gene sequence: CDR1 DFQATT, CDR2 SNEGSKA (reference sequence). This CDR3 region has 11 residues. CDR3 protein: CSVYGGETQYF.

The rearrangement links TRBV12-3 or TRBV12-4 to TRBJ2-7; as DNA is missing, the TRBD1 call by TCRdb cannot be tested. The CDR3 spans 16 residues. The CDR3 protein is CASRPGGRGYSYEQYF.

CDR3 loop: CASSLGSRGPLLQLYNEQFF. J is TRBJ2-1 and V is TRBV11-2; no DNA is available, so the TRBD1 call from TCRdb remains unchecked. CDR3 length equals 20 residues. The V gene's germline CDR1 is SGHAT and CDR2 FQNNGV.

The CDR3 region is CSASRDGMGEQYF. This chain joins TRBV20-1 and TRBJ2-7; TCRdb names TRBD1, which stays unverified in the absence of DNA. Germline assignment: CDR1 DFQATT and CDR2 SNEGSKA (reference sequence). The CDR3 is 13 residues long.

The V gene is TRBV12-5, the J gene TRBJ1-2; TCRdb's D gene call, TRBD1, goes unchecked for lack of DNA. The CDR3 extends over 14 amino acids. CDR1 and CDR2 (germline): LGHNT, FRNRAP. CDR3 in amino acids: CASGLGQAYYGYTF.

The chain employs TRBV5-1 and TRBJ2-2; TCRdb's D call of TRBD1 is untestable without DNA. The CDR3 contains 14 residues. Germline CDR1 and CDR2: SGHRS and YFSETQ. CDR3: CASSSLRGTGELFF.

The V and J genes are TRBV12-3 or TRBV12-4 and TRBJ1-6. This CDR3 is 13 amino acids long. CDR3 residues: CASSFSSNSPLHF.

V usage is TRBV5-8 and J usage is TRBJ2-3; TCRdb lists TRBD1, though no DNA is available to test this call. The V gene's germline CDR1 is SGHTS and CDR2 YDEGEE. This CDR3 has 15 amino acids. CDR3 protein: CASSQGRLSTDTQYF.

J is TRBJ2-7 and V is TRBV6-2 or TRBV6-3. Looked up from germline, CDR1 is MNHEY and CDR2 is SVGEGT. The CDR3 loop spans 13 amino acids. The CDR3 loop is CASRELASYEQYF.

This chain uses TRBV29-1 with TRBJ2-2; with no DNA, the TCRdb D assignment of TRBD2 cannot be verified. The CDR3 has 17 amino acids. CDR1 and CDR2 from the germline V gene are SQVTM and ANQGSEA. The CDR3 here is CSVEVLAGLAGTGELFF.

The chain's CDR3 is CASSKDVQVADTQYF. The chain is built from TRBV7-6 and TRBJ2-3; lacking DNA, the TRBD1 call made by TCRdb goes unchecked. From germline, CDR1 is SGHVS and CDR2 FNYEAQ. The CDR3 is 15 residues long.